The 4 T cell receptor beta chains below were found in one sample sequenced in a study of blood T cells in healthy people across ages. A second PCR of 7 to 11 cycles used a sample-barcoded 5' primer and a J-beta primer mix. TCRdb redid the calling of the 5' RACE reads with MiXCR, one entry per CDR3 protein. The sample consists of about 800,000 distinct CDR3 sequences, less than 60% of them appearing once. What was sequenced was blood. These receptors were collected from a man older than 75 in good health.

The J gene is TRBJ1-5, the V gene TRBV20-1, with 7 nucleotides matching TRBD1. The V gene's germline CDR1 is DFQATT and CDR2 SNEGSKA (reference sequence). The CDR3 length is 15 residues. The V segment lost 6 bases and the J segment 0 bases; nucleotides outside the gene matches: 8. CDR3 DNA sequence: TGCAGTGCGGTGGCGGGACAGCTTAGCAATCAGCCCCAGCATTTT. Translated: CSAVAGQLSNQPQHF.

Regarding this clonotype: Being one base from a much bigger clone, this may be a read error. Here the CDR3 DNA reads TGTGCCACCAGCAGCCCCCCCCAATCCCAGTTCTTC. Protein product: CATSSPPQSQFF. The chain carries TRBV15 and TRBJ2-1; D not certain. From germline, CDR1 is LNHNV and CDR2 YYDKDF (reference sequence). V lost 3 bases to trimming and J lost 13 bases, with 13 bases between them. The CDR3 has 12 amino acids.

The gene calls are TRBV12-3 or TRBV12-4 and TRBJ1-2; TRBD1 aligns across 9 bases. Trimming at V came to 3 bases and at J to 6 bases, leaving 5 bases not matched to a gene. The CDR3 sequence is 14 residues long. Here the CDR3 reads CASSLNRGRNGYTF. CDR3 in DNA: TGTGCCAGCAGTTTGAACAGGGGGCGTAATGGCTACACCTTC.

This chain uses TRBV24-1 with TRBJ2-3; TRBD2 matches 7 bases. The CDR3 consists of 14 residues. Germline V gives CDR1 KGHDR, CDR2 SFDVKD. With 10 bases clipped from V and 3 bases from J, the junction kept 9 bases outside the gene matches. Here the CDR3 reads CATKGRAETDTQYF. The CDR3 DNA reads TGTGCCACGAAGGGGAGGGCCGAGACAGATACGCAGTATTTT.